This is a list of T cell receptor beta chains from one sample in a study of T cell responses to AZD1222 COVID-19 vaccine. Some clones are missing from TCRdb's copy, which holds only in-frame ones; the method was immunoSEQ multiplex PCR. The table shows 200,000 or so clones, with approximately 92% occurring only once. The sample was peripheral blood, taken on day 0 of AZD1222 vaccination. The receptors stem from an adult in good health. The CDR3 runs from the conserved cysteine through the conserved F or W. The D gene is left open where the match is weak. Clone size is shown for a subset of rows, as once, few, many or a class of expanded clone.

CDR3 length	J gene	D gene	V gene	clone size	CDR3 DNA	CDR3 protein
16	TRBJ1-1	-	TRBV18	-	TGTGCCAGCTCACCACTAGAACAGCTCATGAACACTGAAGCTTTCTTT	CASSPLEQLMNTEAFF
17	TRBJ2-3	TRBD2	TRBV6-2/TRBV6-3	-	TGTGCCAGCAGCGACGGGACTAGCGGGAGGGCAATAGATACGCAGTATTTT	CASSDGTSGRAIDTQYF
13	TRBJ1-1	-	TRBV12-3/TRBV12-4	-	TGTGCCAGCAGTTTAGCTTCAAGCACTGAAGCTTTCTTT	CASSLASSTEAFF
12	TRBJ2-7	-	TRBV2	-	TGTGCCAGCGGAGGGGGGGGAACCGAGCAGTACTTC	CASGGGGTEQYF
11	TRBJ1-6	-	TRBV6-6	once	TGTGCCAGCAGTCCCCCGGGCCCCCTCCACTTT	CASSPPGPLHF
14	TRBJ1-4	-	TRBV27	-	TGTGCCAGCAGTTTCGGCCCAACTAATGAAAAACTGTTTTTT	CASSFGPTNEKLFF
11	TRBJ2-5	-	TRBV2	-	TGTGCCAGCAGTGAGAGGAGGACTCAGGACTTC	CASSERRTQDF
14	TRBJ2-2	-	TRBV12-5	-	TGTGCTAGTGGTTTTCTGGAGGGGAGAGAGGAGCTGTTTTTT	CASGFLEGREELFF
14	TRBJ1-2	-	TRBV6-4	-	TGTGCCAGCAGTGACGGGACCGGGGGGTATGGCTACACCTTC	CASSDGTGGYGYTF
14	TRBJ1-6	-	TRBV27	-	TGTGCCAGCAATGAGGTGAATTCAGTTTTCCCCCTCCACTTT	CASNEVNSVFPLHF
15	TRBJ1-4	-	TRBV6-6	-	TGTGCCAGCAGCCGAGCGGGTTCAACTAATGAAAAACTGTTTTTT	CASSRAGSTNEKLFF
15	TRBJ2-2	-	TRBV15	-	TGTGCCACCAGCAGAGGAGTCACGAACACCGGGGAGCTGTTTTTT	CATSRGVTNTGELFF
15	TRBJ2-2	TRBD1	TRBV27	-	TGTGCCAGCAGCTTAAGACAGGGGGCAACCGGGGAGCTGTTTTTT	CASSLRQGATGELFF
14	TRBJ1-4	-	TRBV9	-	TGTGCCAGCAGCGTAGATGCCGGGGGGGAAAAACTGTTTTTT	CASSVDAGGEKLFF
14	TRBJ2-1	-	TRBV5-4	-	TGTGCCAGCAGCCGAGAGGGAACCGCCAATGAGCAGTTCTTC	CASSREGTANEQFF
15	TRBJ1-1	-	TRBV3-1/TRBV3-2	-	TGTGCCAGCAGCCAAGATACCTTGAAGAACACTGAAGCTTTCTTT	CASSQDTLKNTEAFF
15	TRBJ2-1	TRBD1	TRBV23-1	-	TGCGCCAGCCCTATTCGGGACAGAGGATACAATGAGCAGTTCTTC	CASPIRDRGYNEQFF
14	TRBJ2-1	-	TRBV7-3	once	TGTGCCAGCAGCGGCAACAGCACGAATAATGAGCAGTTCTTC	CASSGNSTNNEQFF
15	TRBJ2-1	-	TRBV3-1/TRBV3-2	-	TGTGCCAGCAGCCAGGCCACGAGCTCCTACAATGAGCAGTTCTTC	CASSQATSSYNEQFF
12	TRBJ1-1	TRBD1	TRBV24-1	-	TGTGCCACCAGTGACCAGACAGGGCGGGCTTTCTTT	CATSDQTGRAFF
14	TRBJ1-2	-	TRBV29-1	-	TGCAGCGTTGAAAGTGGGGCAGGGGAGGATGGCTACACCTTC	CSVESGAGEDGYTF
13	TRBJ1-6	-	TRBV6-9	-	TGTGCCGGTGCGGGCGGGAAGGGTTCACCCCTCCACTTT	CAGAGGKGSPLHF